This T cell receptor beta chain was identified in a study of shared clonotypes between healthy human individuals. The study's findings and limits: Roughly 5% of naive CD4 clonotypes were shared across a few donors.

About this clone: Its antigen is unidentified. Other DNA sequences within the sample encode an identical CDR3.

The germline V gene has CDR1 KGHSH and CDR2 LQKENI. This CDR3 region has 13 residues. V gave up 0 bases and J gave up 4 bases, with 6 bases separating them. The repertoire was sequenced with immunoSEQ multiplex PCR; TCRdb's copy has only in-frame clones and lacks some. Among about 2,500,000 clones, roughly nine tenths were seen once, and the ten largest hold 0.14%. Input material: naive CD4+ T cells sorted from blood. Subset defined: CD45RA+ positively selected. The chain combines TRBV18 with TRBJ2-5; D remains ambiguous. The receptor's source is a man younger than 35 in good health. The CDR3 here is CASSPPVGETQYF. The CDR3 region has the DNA TGTGCCAGCTCACCACCGGTCGGAGAGACCCAGTACTTC.